Listed here are 24 T cell receptor beta chains from one sample, sequenced in a study of blood T cell repertoires in COVID-19. The assay was immunoSEQ multiplex PCR, and TCRdb's table has in-frame clones only and misses some. The table shows more than 200,000 clones, with about nine tenths occurring only once. The sequenced sample was peripheral blood. These receptors were collected from a man of 80 years or more with acute or convalescent COVID-19.

V usage is TRBV7-9 and J usage is TRBJ2-2; D might be TRBD2 (5 bases). The CDR3 runs to 13 residues. V was pared by 3 bases and J by 6 bases, with 8 bases between. CDR1 SEHNR and CDR2 FQNEAQ come from the germline V gene (reference sequence). The CDR3 sequence is CASSLRVAGELFF. For the CDR3, the DNA is TGTGCCAGCAGCTTGAGGGTAGCCGGGGAGCTGTTTTTT.

CDR3 coding DNA: TGTGCCAGCCGACCCGGGAGCAATCAGCCCCAGCATTTT. Encoded protein: CASRPGSNQPQHF. The chain is built from TRBV19 and TRBJ1-5, with D hard to call. Germline V CDR1 and CDR2: LNHDA, SQIVND (reference sequence). V lost 9 bases, J lost 1 base, and 10 bases lay in between. This CDR3 comprises 13 residues.

CDR3 coding DNA: TGTGCCAGCAGTTTTCGTGGGCGGGGGAACACTGAAGCTTTCTTT. Residues: CASSFRGRGNTEAFF. The chain links TRBV28 to TRBJ1-1; D unresolved. CDR1 is MDHEN, CDR2 SYDVKM, per germline. Trimming removed 3 bases at V and 1 base at J, with 12 bases between. The length of the CDR3 is 15 residues.

The chain employs TRBV27 and TRBJ2-2; possible D gene TRBD1, 6 bases. This CDR3 comprises 14 residues. Germline V gene lookup returns CDR1 MNHEY and CDR2 SMNVEV (reference sequence). The V end was cut by 6 bases, the J end by 4 bases, with 12 bases between. The CDR3 sequence: CASRHDRITGELFF. The CDR3 nucleotides read TGTGCCAGCAGACACGACAGGATCACCGGGGAGCTGTTTTTT.

This clone was counted a single time. The chain is built from TRBV7-9 and TRBJ1-1; D unresolved. The germline gives CDR1 SEHNR, CDR2 FQNEAQ (reference sequence). The germline V and J ends were trimmed by 1 base and 2 bases, with 11 bases remaining between them. CDR3 length equals 15 residues. The CDR3, as DNA: TGTGCCAGCAGCTTAGTGCAGATACGTAACACTGAAGCTTTCTTT. This encodes CASSLVQIRNTEAFF.

This chain joins TRBV6-5 and TRBJ1-5; possibly TRBD1 for D (6 bases). V lost 11 bases, J lost 0 bases, and 14 bases lay in between. Looked up from germline, CDR1 is MNHEY and CDR2 is SVGAGI. CDR3 length equals 14 residues. The CDR3 coding sequence is TGTGCCGACCGGACAGTTTGTAGCAATCAGCCCCAGCATTTT. This translates into CADRTVCSNQPQHF.

The rearrangement links TRBV28 to TRBJ1-5; TRBD1 is a possible D gene (6 bases). Germline assignment: CDR1 MDHEN and CDR2 SYDVKM. The V end lost 3 bases, the J end lost 6 bases, and 12 bases lay between the germline ends. This CDR3 is 14 amino acids long. In DNA form, the CDR3 reads TGTGCCAGCAGTTTGGGGGGGCCTCCTCAGCCCCAGCATTTT. Translation: CASSLGGPPQPQHF. Complete variable domain (other parts from reference TRBV28 and TRBJ1-5): DVKVTQSSRYLVKRTGEKVFLECVQDMDHENMFWYRQDPGLGLRLIYFSYDVKMKEKGDIPEGYSVSREKKERFSLILESASTNQTSMYLCASSLGGPPQPQHFGDGTRLSIL.

The genes are TRBV5-5 and TRBJ2-7, with 7 positions matching TRBD1. The CDR3 is 14 amino acids. The V segment lost 3 bases and the J segment 6 bases; nucleotides outside the gene matches: 9. In germline, CDR1 is SGHKS, CDR2 YYEKEE (reference sequence). CDR3 loop: CASSWGQRLGEQYF. CDR3 in DNA: TGTGCCAGCAGCTGGGGACAGCGGCTTGGCGAGCAGTACTTC. The whole variable domain, filled in from reference TRBV5-5 and TRBJ2-7, reads DAGVTQSPTHLIKTRGQQVTLRCSPISGHKSVSWYQQVLGQGPQFIFQYYEKEERGRGNFPDRFSARQFPNYSSELNVNALLLGDSALYLCASSWGQRLGEQYFGPGTRLTVT.

CDR3 sequence reads: CASSTPGQMIKDTQYF. CDR3 bases: TGTGCCAGCAGTACTCCGGGACAGATGATCAAGGATACGCAGTATTTT. This chain links TRBV27 with TRBJ2-3; 7 positions agree with TRBD1. The germline V gene encodes CDR1 MNHEY and CDR2 SMNVEV (reference sequence). V dropped 5 bases and J dropped 6; count of bases not matched to a gene: 14. This CDR3 has 16 residues.

This chain connects TRBV18 to TRBJ2-1; 14 bases match TRBD2. The CDR3 extends over 17 amino acids. V dropped 6 bases and J dropped 2; count of bases not matched to a gene: 6. Germline CDR1 reads KGHSH; CDR2 reads LQKENI. The CDR3 DNA reads as TGTGCCAGCTCTGCCGGGACTAGCGGGAGAACCTACAATGAGCAGTTCTTC. It yields the protein CASSAGTSGRTYNEQFF.

This clone was picked up many times. J is TRBJ1-2 and V is TRBV27; maybe TRBD1 (5 bases). The germline V gene encodes CDR1 MNHEY and CDR2 SMNVEV (reference sequence). The CDR3 consists of 14 residues. V dropped 5 bases and J dropped 7 bases, with 17 bases sitting between them. CDR3 residues: CASSVRAGGGGYTF. For the CDR3, the DNA is TGTGCCAGCAGTGTCAGGGCGGGCGGGGGTGGCTACACCTTC.

This sequence joins TRBV10-1 and TRBJ1-6; perhaps TRBD1 as D (6 bases). The CDR3 is made up of 15 amino acids. Trimming took 0 bases from V and 7 from J, leaving 10 bases between them. CDR1 is WNHNN, CDR2 SYGVQD, per germline (reference sequence). The CDR3 nucleotides are TGCGCCAGCAGTGAGTCCCAGGGGCGGAATTCACCCCTCCACTTT. As protein: CASSESQGRNSPLHF.

The V and J genes are TRBV19 and TRBJ1-5; 7 bases match TRBD1. Germline V gene sequence: CDR1 LNHDA, CDR2 SQIVND (reference sequence). The CDR3 runs to 16 residues. The junction had 15 bases not matched to a gene; V was cut back by 4 bases and J by 9 bases. Written as DNA, the CDR3 is TGTGCCAGTAGTAACACAGGGGACCCGGCCCCGGGGCCCCAGCATTTT. The encoded protein is CASSNTGDPAPGPQHF. The complete variable domain, with remaining parts taken from reference TRBV19 and TRBJ1-5, reads DGGITQSPKYLFRKEGQNVTLSCEQNLNHDAMYWYRQDPGQGLRLIYYSQIVNDFQKGDIAEGYSVSREKKESFPLTVTSAQKNPTAFYLCASSNTGDPAPGPQHFGDGTRLSIL.

This rearrangement joins TRBV7-2 to TRBJ2-5; D might be TRBD2 (5 bases). The CDR3 runs to 14 residues. Germline assignment: CDR1 SGHTA and CDR2 FQGNSA. The ends were cut back, 3 bases at V and 1 base at J, with 9 bases in the middle. In DNA, the CDR3 is TGTGCCAGCAGCTTGGGCGGGCCCCAAGAGACCCAGTACTTC. This encodes CASSLGGPQETQYF.

This sequence joins TRBV7-6 and TRBJ2-7, with TRBD1 matching 11 bases. The CDR3 totals 15 residues. Germline V CDR1 and CDR2: SGHVS, FNYEAQ. V was clipped by 5 bases and J by 4 bases; unmatched bases: 7. This CDR3 reads CASSEGQGARYEQYF. The CDR3 region has the DNA TGTGCCAGCAGCGAAGGACAGGGGGCTAGGTACGAGCAGTACTTC.

The chain carries TRBV29-1 and TRBJ1-1; D call uncertain. This CDR3 comprises 12 residues. V was pared by 6 bases and J by 3 bases, with 11 bases between. Germline loops: CDR1 SQVTM, CDR2 ANQGSEA. In DNA form, the CDR3 reads TGCAGCGTCCATAGCACGGACACTGAAGCTTTCTTT. This encodes CSVHSTDTEAFF.

The chain employs TRBV7-6 and TRBJ1-2; D is unresolved. The CDR3 is made up of 13 amino acids. The V gene lost 1 base and the J gene lost 3 bases, with 6 bases spanning the gap. Germline V gene data show CDR1 as SGHVS and CDR2 as FNYEAQ. CDR3 in DNA: TGTGCCAGCAGCTTAGGCACAGACTATGGCTACACCTTC. Its translation: CASSLGTDYGYTF.

This clone is a singleton in its sample. This chain joins TRBV24-1 and TRBJ1-5, with D possibly being TRBD1 (5 bases). The CDR3 consists of 15 residues. Trimming stripped 5 bases from V and 0 bases from J, with 10 bases between. In germline, CDR1 is KGHDR, CDR2 SFDVKD. This CDR3 is CATSGVGGSNQPQHF. For the CDR3, the DNA is TGTGCCACCAGTGGTGTGGGGGGTAGCAATCAGCCCCAGCATTTT.

The rearrangement links TRBV7-2 to TRBJ1-5, with 8 positions matching TRBD1. Germline-derived CDR1 and CDR2 are SGHTA and FQGNSA. The CDR3 is 15 amino acids. V lost 3 bases, J lost 2 bases, and 3 bases stayed unmatched. The CDR3 DNA reads TGTGCCAGCAGCTTTGTGACAGGGGGCAATCAGCCCCAGCATTTT. Its protein is CASSFVTGGNQPQHF. Variable domain in full (rest from reference TRBV7-2 and TRBJ1-5): GAGVSQSPSNKVTEKGKDVELRCDPISGHTALYWYRQSLGQGLEFLIYFQGNSAPDKSGLPSDRFSAERTGGSVSTLTIQRTQQEDSAVYLCASSFVTGGNQPQHFGDGTRLSIL.

The gene calls are TRBV19 and TRBJ1-1, with 7 bases fitting TRBD1. The ends lost 7 bases at V and 5 bases at J; junction bases unmatched: 7. The CDR3 contains 13 residues. The germline CDR1 and CDR2 sequences are LNHDA and SQIVND (reference sequence). The CDR3 sequence: CASTDRQGTEAFF. Here the CDR3 DNA reads TGTGCCAGTACGGACAGGCAAGGGACTGAAGCTTTCTTT.

V usage is TRBV28 and J usage is TRBJ2-5, with D perhaps TRBD2 (6 bases). Germline V gives CDR1 MDHEN, CDR2 SYDVKM. Between the trimmed V and J ends, which lost 7 bases and 2 bases, there was a span of 32 bases. The length of the CDR3 is 20 residues. This chain's CDR3 is CASTPLGPGETLNSQETQYF. The CDR3 bases are TGTGCCAGCACCCCCCTGGGGCCGGGGGAAACGCTAAACTCACAAGAGACCCAGTACTTC.

The V call is TRBV2, the J call TRBJ1-2, with 8 bases lining up with TRBD1. This CDR3 is 13 amino acids long. Unmatched junction bases numbered 7, after V lost 5 bases and J lost 8 bases. CDR1 SNHLY and CDR2 FYNNEI come from the germline V gene. The CDR3 DNA is TGTGCCAGCAGTCGACAGGGGATAAAGGGCTACACCTTC. This codes for CASSRQGIKGYTF.

The rearrangement links TRBV19 to TRBJ1-4, with D unresolved. The CDR3 consists of 15 residues. Germline V gene lookup returns CDR1 LNHDA and CDR2 SQIVND (reference sequence). Trimming pared 4 bases from V and 8 bases from J, leaving 17 bases between. The CDR3 spells CASSNGGSLGEKLFF. Written as DNA, the CDR3 is TGTGCCAGTAGTAATGGAGGAAGCCTCGGGGAAAAACTGTTTTTT.

The chain combines TRBV5-1 with TRBJ1-6; 9 nucleotides match TRBD1. Trimming took 5 bases from V and 7 from J; bases not matched to a gene: 10. Germline assignment: CDR1 SGHRS and CDR2 YFSETQ. This CDR3 has 16 residues. DNA for the CDR3: TGCGCCAGCAGTAGATCCGGGACAGGGCAGAATTCACCCCTCCACTTT. Translation gives CASSRSGTGQNSPLHF.